Presented here are 10 T cell receptor beta chains from one specimen sequenced in a study of blood T cell repertoires in COVID-19. Method: immunoSEQ multiplex PCR; TCRdb's copy keeps in-frame clones and lacks some. Of under 150,000 clones listed, roughly 80% are singletons. Sequencing used PBMCs or T cells enriched from blood (not recorded which). These receptors originate from a man aged 40-49 years with acute COVID-19.

This chain uses TRBV19 with TRBJ2-3, with TRBD2 identical over 9 bases. V lost 3 bases to trimming and J lost 5 bases; unmatched junction nucleotides: 9. The germline gives CDR1 LNHDA, CDR2 SQIVND (reference sequence). This CDR3 comprises 16 residues. CDR3 amino acids: CASSIGGGASQDTQYF. DNA for the CDR3: TGTGCCAGTAGTATCGGCGGGGGGGCCTCACAAGATACGCAGTATTTT.

This clone was observed once. The chain combines TRBV7-9 with TRBJ1-2; 7 nucleotides match TRBD1. The CDR3 is made up of 14 amino acids. Per germline, CDR1 SEHNR and CDR2 FQNEAQ (reference sequence). V gave up 3 bases and J gave up 9 bases; unmatched junction bases: 10. This CDR3 is CASSFDRELWSYTF. In nucleotides, the CDR3 is TGTGCCAGCAGCTTCGACAGGGAACTATGGAGCTACACCTTC. The full variable domain, its missing parts supplied by reference TRBV7-9 and TRBJ1-2, is DTGVSQNPRHKITKRGQNVTFRCDPISEHNRLYWYRQTLGQGPEFLTYFQNEAQLEKSRLLSDRFSAERPKGSFSTLEIQRTEQGDSAMYLCASSFDRELWSYTFGSGTRLTVV.

V gene TRBV9 combines with J gene TRBJ2-3; 10 nucleotides agree with TRBD2. The CDR3 consists of 17 residues. Germline-derived CDR1 and CDR2 are SGDLS and YYNGEE. J gave up 0 bases and V 3 bases, and 7 bases lay outside the gene matches. CDR3 bases: TGTGCCAGCAGCGCTTCTAGCGGGGGCGGAAGCACAGATACGCAGTATTTT. This gives the protein CASSASSGGGSTDTQYF.

This clone showed up just once. This rearrangement joins TRBV3-1 (or the pseudogene TRBV3-2) to TRBJ1-4; the match to TRBD1 covers 8 bases. Germline trimming cut 4 bases from V and 1 base from J; bases unmatched to any gene: 5. Germline values: CDR1 LGHDT, CDR2 YNNKEL (reference sequence). CDR3 length: 16 amino acids. The DNA of the CDR3 is TGTGCCAGCAGCCTAACAGGGGGTGTAACTAATGAAAAACTGTTTTTT. Its protein product is CASSLTGGVTNEKLFF.

V and J are TRBV6-5 and TRBJ2-7; D is unresolved. The V end was cut by 3 bases, the J end by 0 bases, with 12 bases between. Germline CDR1 and CDR2: MNHEY and SVGAGI. The length of the CDR3 is 15 residues. The CDR3 region has the DNA TGTGCCAGCAGTTATCTCCCAAGGAGCTCCTACGAGCAGTACTTC. Protein sequence: CASSYLPRSSYEQYF.

The CDR3 nucleotides are TGTGCCAGCAGCCAAGATCTAGTAGATGAGCAGTTCTTC. Translation gives CASSQDLVDEQFF. The chain links TRBV3-1 (or the pseudogene TRBV3-2) to TRBJ2-1; D is unclear. Trimming took off 0 bases at V and 8 bases at J, with 8 bases between the two ends. CDR1 LGHDT and CDR2 YNNKEL come from the germline V gene (reference sequence). This CDR3 has 13 residues.

The rearrangement uses TRBV2 and TRBJ1-1, with a weak D call TRBD1 (6 bases). CDR3 length equals 15 residues. Germline assignment: CDR1 SNHLY and CDR2 FYNNEI. Trimming removed 6 bases at V and 1 base at J, with 15 bases between. The CDR3: CASRDPRGSNTEAFF. The CDR3 DNA reads TGTGCCAGCAGAGACCCTAGGGGGTCGAACACTGAAGCTTTCTTT.

The rearrangement links TRBV4-1 to TRBJ1-5; TRBD1 matches at 10 bases. With 4 bases clipped from V and 3 bases from J, the junction kept 3 bases outside the gene matches. Germline V gene data show CDR1 as MGHRA and CDR2 as YSYEKL. CDR3 length equals 15 residues. CDR3 in amino acids: CASSPGTGVNQPQHF. CDR3 in DNA: TGCGCCAGCAGCCCCGGGACAGGGGTCAATCAGCCCCAGCATTTT.

The rearrangement joins TRBV15 to TRBJ2-7, with a tentative D call TRBD2 (6 bases). Germline CDR1 is LNHNV and CDR2 is YYDKDF (reference sequence). This CDR3 is built from 14 residues. V was shortened by 2 bases and J by 4 bases, with 12 bases between the two germline ends. The CDR3 coding sequence is TGTGCCACCAGCAGACTGGGACTTCCTTACGAGCAGTACTTC. Translating gives CATSRLGLPYEQYF.

This chain links TRBV24-1 with TRBJ2-7, with 12 nucleotides matching TRBD2. After removal of 5 bases from V and 3 bases from J, the junction contained 4 bases not matched to a gene. Germline assignment: CDR1 KGHDR and CDR2 SFDVKD. The CDR3 has 15 amino acids. Here the CDR3 reads CATSVPTSGGYEQYF. The CDR3 DNA is TGTGCCACCAGTGTCCCGACTAGCGGGGGCTACGAGCAGTACTTC.